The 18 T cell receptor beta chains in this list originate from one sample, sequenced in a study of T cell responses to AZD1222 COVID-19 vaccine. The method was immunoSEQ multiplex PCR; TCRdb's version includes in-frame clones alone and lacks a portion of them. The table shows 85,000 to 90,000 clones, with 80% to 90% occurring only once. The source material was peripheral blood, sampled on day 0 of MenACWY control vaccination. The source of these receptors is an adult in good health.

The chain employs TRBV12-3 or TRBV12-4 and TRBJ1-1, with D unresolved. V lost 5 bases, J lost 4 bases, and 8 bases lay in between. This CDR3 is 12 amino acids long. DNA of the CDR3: TGTGCCAGCAGTCTATCGGGCACTGAAGCTTTCTTT. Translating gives CASSLSGTEAFF.

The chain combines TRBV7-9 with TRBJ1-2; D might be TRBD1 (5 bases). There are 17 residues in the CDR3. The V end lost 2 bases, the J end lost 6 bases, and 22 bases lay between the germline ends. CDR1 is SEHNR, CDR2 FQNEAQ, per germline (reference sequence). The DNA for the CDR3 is TGTGCCAGCAGCTTACCCACCAGGGTGAGGACCCCGAATGGCTACACCTTC. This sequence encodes CASSLPTRVRTPNGYTF.

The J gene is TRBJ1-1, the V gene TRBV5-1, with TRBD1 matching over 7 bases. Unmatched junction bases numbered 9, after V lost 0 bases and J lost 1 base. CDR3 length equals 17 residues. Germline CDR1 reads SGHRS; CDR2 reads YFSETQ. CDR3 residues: CASSLDRGNNQNTEAFF. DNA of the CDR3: TGCGCCAGCAGCTTGGACAGGGGCAACAATCAGAACACTGAAGCTTTCTTT.

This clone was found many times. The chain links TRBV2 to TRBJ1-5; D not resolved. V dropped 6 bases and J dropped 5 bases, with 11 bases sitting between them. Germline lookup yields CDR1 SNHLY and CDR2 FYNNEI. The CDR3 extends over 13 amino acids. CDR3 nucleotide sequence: TGTGCCAGCAGCCCCGGGATGTATCAGCCCCAGCATTTT. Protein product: CASSPGMYQPQHF. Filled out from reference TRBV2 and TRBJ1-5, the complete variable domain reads EPEVTQTPSHQVTQMGQEVILRCVPISNHLYFYWYRQILGQKVEFLVSFYNNEISEKSEIFDDQFSVERPDGSNFTLKIRSTKLEDSAMYFCASSPGMYQPQHFGDGTRLSIL.

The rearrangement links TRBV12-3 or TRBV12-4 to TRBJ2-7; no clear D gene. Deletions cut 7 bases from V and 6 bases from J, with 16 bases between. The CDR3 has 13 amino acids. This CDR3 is CASTPRSTGEQYF. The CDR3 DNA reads TGTGCCAGCACCCCTCGGTCGACTGGCGAGCAGTACTTC.

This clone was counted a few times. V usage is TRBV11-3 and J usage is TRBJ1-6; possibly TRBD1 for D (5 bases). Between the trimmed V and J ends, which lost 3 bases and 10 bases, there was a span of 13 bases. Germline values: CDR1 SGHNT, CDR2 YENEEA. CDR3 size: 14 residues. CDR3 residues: CASSLSGIGSPLHF. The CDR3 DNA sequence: TGTGCCAGCAGCTTGTCAGGGATAGGGTCACCCCTCCACTTT. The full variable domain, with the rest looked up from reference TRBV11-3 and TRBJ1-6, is EAGVVQSPRYKIIEKKQPVAFWCNPISGHNTLYWYLQNLGQGPELLIRYENEEAVDDSQLPKDRFSAERLKGVDSTLKIQPAELGDSAVYLCASSLSGIGSPLHFGNGTRLTVT.

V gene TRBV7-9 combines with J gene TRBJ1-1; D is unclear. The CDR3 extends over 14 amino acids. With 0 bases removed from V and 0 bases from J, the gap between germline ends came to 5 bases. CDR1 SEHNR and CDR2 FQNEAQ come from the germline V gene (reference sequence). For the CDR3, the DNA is TGTGCCAGCAGCTTAGCTTTGGTGAACACTGAAGCTTTCTTT. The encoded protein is CASSLALVNTEAFF.

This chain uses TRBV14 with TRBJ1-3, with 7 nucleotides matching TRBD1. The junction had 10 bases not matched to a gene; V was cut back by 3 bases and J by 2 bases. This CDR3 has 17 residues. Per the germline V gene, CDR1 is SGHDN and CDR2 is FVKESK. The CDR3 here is CASSQRQGFLAGNTIYF. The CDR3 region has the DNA TGTGCCAGCAGCCAGAGACAGGGCTTTTTGGCTGGAAACACCATATATTTT.

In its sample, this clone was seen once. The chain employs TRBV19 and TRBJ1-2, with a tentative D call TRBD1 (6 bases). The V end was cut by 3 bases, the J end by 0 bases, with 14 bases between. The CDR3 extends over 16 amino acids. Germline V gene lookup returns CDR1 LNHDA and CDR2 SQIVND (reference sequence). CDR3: CASSMRGAGSNYGYTF. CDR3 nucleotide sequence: TGTGCCAGTAGTATGCGGGGGGCCGGATCTAACTATGGCTACACCTTC.

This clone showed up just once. CDR3 sequence reads: CAILGGAGADGYTF. CDR3 sequence (DNA): TGTGCCATCCTGGGGGGGGCGGGGGCGGATGGCTACACCTTC. The V gene is TRBV10-3, the J gene TRBJ1-2; D may be TRBD1 (6 bases). CDR3 size: 14 residues. Germline-derived CDR1 and CDR2 are ENHRY and SYGVKD. Trimming pared 8 bases from V and 6 bases from J, leaving 19 bases between.

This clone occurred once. CDR3 nucleotides: TGCAGCGTTTTGGGACAGAGGAACACTGAAGCTTTCTTT. It is translated as CSVLGQRNTEAFF. The gene calls are TRBV29-1 and TRBJ1-1; 7 positions agree with TRBD1. Germline V gives CDR1 SQVTM, CDR2 ANQGSEA. The CDR3 totals 13 residues. V lost 5 bases to trimming and J lost 1 base; unmatched junction nucleotides: 4.

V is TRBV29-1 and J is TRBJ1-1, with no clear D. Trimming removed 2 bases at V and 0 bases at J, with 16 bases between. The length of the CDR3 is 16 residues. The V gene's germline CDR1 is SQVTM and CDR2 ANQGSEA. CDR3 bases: TGCAGCGTTGAATTACGGGGTAGCCCCATGAACACTGAAGCTTTCTTT. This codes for CSVELRGSPMNTEAFF.

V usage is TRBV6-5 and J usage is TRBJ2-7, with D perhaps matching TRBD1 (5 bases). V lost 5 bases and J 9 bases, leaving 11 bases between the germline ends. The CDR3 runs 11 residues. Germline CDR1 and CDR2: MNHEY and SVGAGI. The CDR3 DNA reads TGTGCCAGCAGTACAGGTCTCGGGCAGTACTTC. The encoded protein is CASSTGLGQYF.

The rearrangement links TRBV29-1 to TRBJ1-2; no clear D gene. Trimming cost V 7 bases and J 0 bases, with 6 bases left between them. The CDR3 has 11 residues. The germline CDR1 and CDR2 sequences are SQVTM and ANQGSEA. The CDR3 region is CSARPNYGYTF. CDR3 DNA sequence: TGCAGCGCTCGTCCTAACTATGGCTACACCTTC.

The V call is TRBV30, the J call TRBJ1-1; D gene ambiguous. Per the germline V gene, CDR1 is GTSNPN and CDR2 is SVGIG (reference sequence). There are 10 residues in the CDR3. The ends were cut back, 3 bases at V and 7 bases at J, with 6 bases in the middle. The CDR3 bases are TGTGCCTGGAGACAGCGTGAAGCTTTCTTT. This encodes CAWRQREAFF.

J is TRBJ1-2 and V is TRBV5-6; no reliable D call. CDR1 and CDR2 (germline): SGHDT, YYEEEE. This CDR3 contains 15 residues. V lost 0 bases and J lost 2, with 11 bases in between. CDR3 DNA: TGTGCCAGCAGCTTGGGAGAGGTGGGAAACTATGGCTACACCTTC. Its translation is CASSLGEVGNYGYTF.

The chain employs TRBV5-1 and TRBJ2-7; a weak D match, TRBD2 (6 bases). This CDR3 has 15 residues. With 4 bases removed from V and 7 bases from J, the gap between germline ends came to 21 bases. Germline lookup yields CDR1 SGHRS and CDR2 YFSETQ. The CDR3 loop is CASSSSGLPYEEQYF. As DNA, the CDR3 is TGCGCCAGCAGCAGTTCGGGACTCCCGTATGAAGAGCAGTACTTC.

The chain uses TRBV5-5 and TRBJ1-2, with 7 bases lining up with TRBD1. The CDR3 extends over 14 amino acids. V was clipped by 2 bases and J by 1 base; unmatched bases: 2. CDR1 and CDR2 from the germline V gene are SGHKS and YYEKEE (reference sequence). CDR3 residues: CASSLTGDNYGYTF. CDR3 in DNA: TGTGCCAGCAGCTTAACAGGGGATAACTATGGCTACACCTTC.